These T cell receptor beta chains were read from a single sample in a study of molecular identifiers for immune sequencing clone quantification. MiXCR was run by TCRdb on the PCR reads, yielding one entry per CDR3 protein. The sample carries under 650,000 distinct CDR3 sequences, 15% to 20% recorded once. Source material: naive CD8+ T cells from blood, with Jurkat cell RNA spiked in. The receptors were sampled from a human donor in good health. Some libraries in this study had Jurkat cell RNA spiked in. Both conserved end residues are part of each CDR3. D genes are given only for firm matches. The size entry is marked missing in some rows and otherwise reads once, few, many or a size class.

cdr3_nt cdr3_aa v_call d_call j_call clone_size
TGTGCCAGCAGCGTAGATGGGACTACCTACAATGAGCAGTTCTTC CASSVDGTTYNEQFF TRBV9 TRBD2 TRBJ2-1 many
TGCAGCGTTGACCACACCGTGGGCCTAGGTCGAAAGGGAGACATGAACACTGAAGCTTTCTTT CSVDHTVGLGRKGDMNTEAFF TRBV29-1 NA TRBJ1-1 many
TGTGCCTGGAACCCCATATATACCATGGGCTACACCTTC CAWNPIYTMGYTF TRBV30 NA TRBJ1-2 few
TGTGCCAGCAGTTTAGTTTCCGGGGGCGGTCAGCCCCAGCATTTT CASSLVSGGGQPQHF TRBV12-3/TRBV12-4 NA TRBJ1-5 many
TGTGCCTGGAGTGGCAGTGGAAACACCATATATTTT CAWSGSGNTIYF TRBV30 NA TRBJ1-3 many
TGTGCCAGCAGTGCCCGGGTTCGGTACGAGCAGTACTTC CASSARVRYEQYF TRBV12-3/TRBV12-4 NA TRBJ2-7 many
TGCGCCAGCAGTTCAGGGGGCCGGGATACAGATACGCAGTATTTT CASSSGGRDTDTQYF TRBV10-2 TRBD1 TRBJ2-3 many
TGTGCCAGCAGCTCCGCAGGGTGGGAGACCCAGTACTTC CASSSAGWETQYF TRBV11-2 NA TRBJ2-5 NA
TGTGCCAGCAGTGAGATGGGGCAGCACATGAACACTGAAGCTTTCTTT CASSEMGQHMNTEAFF TRBV5-6 NA TRBJ1-1 once
TGTGCCAGCTCTGGAACAGCAAGGGAGCAGTACTTC CASSGTAREQYF TRBV19 NA TRBJ2-7 few
TGCGCCAGCAGCCAAGATCAGTTGAGACAGGGGGCAGGAGGCTACACCTTC CASSQDQLRQGAGGYTF TRBV4-1 TRBD1 TRBJ1-2 few
TGTGCCAGCAGTTTAGGCGGGGGGCCAATCCACCCTTATCAGCCCCAGCATTTT CASSLGGGPIHPYQPQHF TRBV27 NA TRBJ1-5 NA
TGCGCCAGCAGCTACCCGGGAGTTGGGACAGATACGCAGTATTTT CASSYPGVGTDTQYF TRBV5-1 NA TRBJ2-3 many
TGTGCCAGCAGTTACTCCGCTAGCGGGAAAGAGCAGTACTTC CASSYSASGKEQYF TRBV6-5 TRBD2 TRBJ2-7 many
TGCGCCAGCAAAGCCGCCTACGAGCAGTACTTC CASKAAYEQYF TRBV5-1 NA TRBJ2-7 many
TGTGCCAGTAGTGGGGACAAAGGGAATCAGCCCCAGCATTTT CASSGDKGNQPQHF TRBV19 NA TRBJ1-5 NA
TGTGCCAGCAGCAAAGAGGCCCCCAGGGGGCATACTGAAGCTTTCTTT CASSKEAPRGHTEAFF TRBV11-2 TRBD1 TRBJ1-1 NA
TGTGCCAGCAGTCCCCTTCTCTCGGTGTCAGATACGCAGTATTTT CASSPLLSVSDTQYF TRBV7-6 NA TRBJ2-3 many
TGCAGTGCCTCTAAGGCGGGGCAGAACCAAGAGACCCAGTACTTC CSASKAGQNQETQYF TRBV20-1 NA TRBJ2-5 many
TGTGCCTGGTCGGACGGACCTGAAGCTTTCTTT CAWSDGPEAFF TRBV30 NA TRBJ1-1 NA
TGTGCCAGCAGTGTAGCCTGCGAGCAGTACTTC CASSVACEQYF TRBV25-1 NA TRBJ2-7 NA
TGTGCCAGCAGTCCGGGACTAGCGGGAGGGTCCTACAATGAGCAGTTCTTC CASSPGLAGGSYNEQFF TRBV27 TRBD2 TRBJ2-1 few
TGTGCCAGCAGTCCCTGGAAGGGGCTGTCTGAAGCTTTCTTT CASSPWKGLSEAFF TRBV27 NA TRBJ1-1 many
TGTGCCAGCAGTTTTATCGACACAGATACGCAGTATTTT CASSFIDTDTQYF TRBV12-3/TRBV12-4 NA TRBJ2-3 many
TGCAGTGCTAGGACTAGCGGGACTTACAATGAGCAGTTCTTC CSARTSGTYNEQFF TRBV20-1 TRBD2 TRBJ2-1 NA
TGCAGTGCTAGAGAGAAGACAGAAGCTCCCTACGAGCAGTACTTC CSAREKTEAPYEQYF TRBV20-1 NA TRBJ2-7 many
TGTGCCAGCAGCAAAGGAGGGACAGGTAGGGGGGTCTGCGAGCAGTACTTC CASSKGGTGRGVCEQYF TRBV21-1 NA TRBJ2-7 many
TGTGCCAGCAGTGAATATGGCCGGAGGGGGGCATTAGATACGCAGTATTTT CASSEYGRRGALDTQYF TRBV25-1 NA TRBJ2-3 many
TGTGCCAGCTCAAGCGGGACAACCCTCCAAGAGACCCAGTACTTC CASSSGTTLQETQYF TRBV18 NA TRBJ2-5 many
TGTGCCAGCAGCCAAGAGCACAGGACTAGCGGGATTTACGAGCAGTACTTC CASSQEHRTSGIYEQYF TRBV4-2 TRBD2 TRBJ2-7 many
TGTGCCAGCAGCTTTACACAAACCGGGAATGAGCAGTTCTTC CASSFTQTGNEQFF TRBV7-9 NA TRBJ2-1 few
TGTGCCAGCAGCCTCCCGGGACTAAAATACGAGCAGTACTTC CASSLPGLKYEQYF TRBV3-1 TRBD2 TRBJ2-7 many
TGTGCCACCAGTGATTCGACGGATTACGAGCAGTACTTC CATSDSTDYEQYF TRBV24-1 NA TRBJ2-7 NA
TGTGCCAGCAGCCCGACAGAGACTTATCAGCCCCAGCATTTT CASSPTETYQPQHF TRBV9 NA TRBJ1-5 few
TGTGCCAGCAGCGGAGGGGCTAACTATGGCTACACCTTC CASSGGANYGYTF TRBV7-9 NA TRBJ1-2 NA
TGTGCCAGCAGTTACTCATTCCAGGGAAGGTACAATGAGCAGTTCTTC CASSYSFQGRYNEQFF TRBV6-5 NA TRBJ2-1 few
TGCAGTGCTAGCACAGGGACGCTGAACACTGAAGCTTTCTTT CSASTGTLNTEAFF TRBV20-1 NA TRBJ1-1 NA
TGTGCCAGCAACCCCCGGTCTACCAATAATTCACCCCTCCACTTT CASNPRSTNNSPLHF TRBV6-2/TRBV6-3 NA TRBJ1-6 few
TGTGCCAGCAGCCCCCATTCTAGCGGGGAGGACAATGAGCAGTTCTTC CASSPHSSGEDNEQFF TRBV7-8 TRBD2 TRBJ2-1 many
TGTGCCAGCAGCTCCACTCGGACTAGCGCCTACACAGATACGCAGTATTTT CASSSTRTSAYTDTQYF TRBV7-9 TRBD2 TRBJ2-3 many
TGTGCCAGCAGCTTAACTAAGAACACTGAAGCTTTCTTT CASSLTKNTEAFF TRBV13 NA TRBJ1-1 few
TGTGCCAGCAGTGGCCCGGGACCGGGGTATGAGCAGTTCTTC CASSGPGPGYEQFF TRBV2 NA TRBJ2-1 few
TGTGCCAGCAGTGAAGCAACTAGCGGGTACCAAGAGACCCAGTACTTC CASSEATSGYQETQYF TRBV2 TRBD2 TRBJ2-5 NA
TGTGCCAGCAGCTTTGGGACAGGATACTACAAGCAGTACTTC CASSFGTGYYKQYF TRBV6-5 TRBD1 TRBJ2-7 NA
TGCGCCAGCAGCCAGAAGTGGGACAGGGTTCGGGCTGAAGCTTTCTTT CASSQKWDRVRAEAFF TRBV4-1 TRBD1 TRBJ1-1 many